The rows below give T cell receptor beta chains drawn from one sample of a study of Ad26.COV2.S vaccination and SARS-CoV-2 variants. Sequencing was performed with immunoSEQ multiplex PCR; in TCRdb, only in-frame clones are kept and a portion is missing. The table shows 300,000 to 350,000 clones, with approximately 90% occurring only once. Sequencing used peripheral blood, obtained in a trial of Ad26.COV2.S vaccine versus placebo. These receptors were taken from a person between 18 and 59 years old who received the Ad26.COV2.S COVID-19 vaccine or a placebo. CDR3s include the opening cysteine and the closing phenylalanine or tryptophan. The order of the fields is clone size, D gene, V gene, J gene, CDR3 protein, CDR3 DNA. A D gene is named only where the DNA matches it firmly. Rows may omit the clone size; those that give it use once, few, many or a size class.

-	-	TRBV2	TRBJ1-1	CASSRTTNTEAFF	TGTGCCAGCAGCCGGACAACGAACACTGAAGCTTTCTTT
-	-	TRBV5-1	TRBJ2-2	CASSPLPGVATGELFF	TGCGCCAGCAGCCCTTTGCCGGGGGTTGCCACCGGGGAGCTGTTTTTT
once	-	TRBV28	TRBJ1-3	CASSLPGGARNTIYF	TGTGCCAGCAGTTTACCAGGTGGGGCTCGAAACACCATATATTTT
-	-	TRBV19	TRBJ2-1	CASSIVAYNEQFF	TGTGCCAGTAGTATTGTCGCCTACAATGAGCAGTTCTTC
-	-	TRBV9	TRBJ2-1	CASSVVGAVGYNEQFF	TGTGCCAGCAGCGTAGTGGGGGCTGTAGGTTACAATGAGCAGTTCTTC
-	-	TRBV10-2	TRBJ2-7	CASSGTNSYEQYF	TGCGCCAGCAGTGGGACCAATTCCTACGAGCAGTACTTC
-	-	TRBV19	TRBJ1-1	CASSPRQEGAFF	TGTGCCAGTAGTCCCCGACAGGAGGGAGCTTTCTTT
-	TRBD2	TRBV4-1	TRBJ2-7	CASSQDWASGYEQYF	TGCGCCAGCAGCCAAGATTGGGCTAGCGGCTACGAGCAGTACTTC
once	TRBD1	TRBV30	TRBJ1-6	CAWSASDRGQSPLHF	TGTGCCTGGAGTGCTTCGGACAGGGGGCAATCACCCCTCCACTTT
-	-	TRBV3-1/TRBV3-2	TRBJ1-2	CASSQVRGNGYTF	TGTGCCAGCAGCCAAGTCAGGGGTAATGGCTACACCTTC
few	TRBD1	TRBV29-1	TRBJ1-2	CSVGTGSYGYTF	TGCAGCGTTGGGACAGGGAGCTATGGCTACACCTTC
-	-	TRBV7-9	TRBJ1-1	CASSLSGMNTEAFF	TGTGCCAGCAGCTTATCTGGGATGAACACTGAAGCTTTCTTT
-	TRBD2	TRBV18	TRBJ2-5	CASSRDYRGGETQYF	TGTGCCAGCTCACGGGACTACCGGGGGGGCGAGACCCAGTACTTC
-	-	TRBV28	TRBJ1-2	CASSLNQGIYGYTF	TGTGCCAGCAGTTTAAATCAGGGGATCTATGGCTACACCTTC
-	-	TRBV27	TRBJ1-6	CATRKDNSPLHF	TGTGCCACCCGCAAGGATAATTCACCCCTCCACTTT
-	-	TRBV11-2	TRBJ2-4	CASSLEAETKNIQYF	TGTGCCAGCAGCTTAGAAGCAGAGACCAAAAACATTCAGTACTTC
-	-	TRBV15	TRBJ1-1	CATSNTIQAFF	TGTGCCACCAGCAACACGATTCAAGCTTTCTTT
-	TRBD2	TRBV5-1	TRBJ2-1	CASSLTIAGASYNEQFF	TGCGCCAGCAGCTTGACAATAGCGGGGGCATCCTACAATGAGCAGTTCTTC
-	-	TRBV6-5	TRBJ2-7	CASSYYPYEQYF	TGTGCCAGCAGTTACTATCCGTACGAGCAGTACTTC
-	-	TRBV12-3/TRBV12-4	TRBJ2-7	CASSMQYEQYF	TGTGCCAGCAGTATGCAATACGAGCAGTACTTC
-	TRBD1	TRBV7-2	TRBJ1-2	CASSLGGGAYGYTF	TGTGCCAGCAGCTTAGGAGGGGGCGCGTATGGCTACACCTTC
-	TRBD2	TRBV3-1/TRBV3-2	TRBJ2-1	CASSHLTGLAGVREQFF	TGTGCCAGCAGCCACCTCACCGGACTAGCGGGAGTTAGGGAGCAGTTCTTC
-	TRBD1	TRBV7-3	TRBJ1-1	CASSLRSPGQGNTEAFF	TGTGCCAGCAGCTTGAGGTCCCCGGGACAGGGTAACACTGAAGCTTTCTTT
-	TRBD2	TRBV5-1	TRBJ2-2	CASSYLAGDTGELFF	TGCGCCAGCAGCTATCTAGCGGGAGACACCGGGGAGCTGTTTTTT
-	TRBD1	TRBV6-2/TRBV6-3	TRBJ1-6	CASSFDRGDGINSPLHF	TGTGCCAGCAGTTTCGACAGGGGCGACGGGATTAATTCACCCCTCCACTTT
-	TRBD1	TRBV7-8	TRBJ2-3	CASSHRRTGGRDTQYF	TGTGCCAGCAGCCACCGACGGACAGGGGGACGGGATACGCAGTATTTT
-	-	TRBV12-3/TRBV12-4	TRBJ1-2	CASSLRPYGYTF	TGTGCCAGCAGTTTAAGGCCGTATGGCTACACCTTC
few	TRBD2	TRBV28	TRBJ2-2	CASSFSLAASNTGELFF	TGTGCCAGCAGTTTTTCCCTAGCGGCGTCGAACACCGGGGAGCTGTTTTTT
-	TRBD2	TRBV15	TRBJ2-1	CATSRDSLWTSGKHEQFF	TGTGCCACCAGCAGAGATAGCCTTTGGACTAGCGGGAAACACGAGCAGTTCTTC
-	TRBD1	TRBV5-4	TRBJ2-7	CASSLGGQGKPTNYEQYF	TGTGCCAGCAGCTTGGGTGGACAGGGAAAGCCCACCAACTACGAGCAGTACTTC
-	TRBD2	TRBV19	TRBJ2-2	CASSIGGGTTGELFF	TGTGCCAGTAGTATCGGCGGGGGGACCACCGGGGAGCTGTTTTTT
-	-	TRBV13	TRBJ1-1	CASSSRTMNTEAFF	TGTGCCAGCAGCTCCCGGACAATGAACACTGAAGCTTTCTTT
-	-	TRBV25-1	TRBJ1-4	CASSDPGAEKLFF	TGTGCCAGCAGTGACCCAGGGGCTGAAAAACTGTTTTTT
-	-	TRBV12-3/TRBV12-4	TRBJ2-2	CASSFPHTGELFF	TGTGCCAGCAGTTTCCCACACACCGGGGAGCTGTTTTTT
-	-	TRBV27	TRBJ2-1	CASSSVISYNEQFF	TGTGCCAGCAGTTCGGTGATCTCCTACAATGAGCAGTTCTTC
-	TRBD1	TRBV2	TRBJ1-2	CASRLTGGVSYGYTF	TGTGCCAGCAGGTTGACAGGGGGCGTTAGCTATGGCTACACCTTC
-	TRBD1	TRBV5-8	TRBJ1-5	CASSRGQGGRNQPQHF	TGTGCCAGCAGCCGGGGACAGGGTGGGCGCAATCAGCCCCAGCATTTT
-	-	TRBV12-5	TRBJ2-5	CASGLVLGTHQETQYF	TGTGCTAGTGGTTTGGTACTAGGGACCCATCAAGAGACCCAGTACTTC
-	TRBD1	TRBV7-2	TRBJ2-7	CASSLSGGEHNYEQYF	TGTGCCAGCAGCTTATCAGGGGGCGAACATAACTACGAGCAGTACTTC
few	-	TRBV7-9	TRBJ2-1	CASSLVTGSYNEQFF	TGTGCCAGCAGCTTAGTGACTGGTTCCTACAATGAGCAGTTCTTC
-	-	TRBV6-5	TRBJ1-2	CASSYSYHGTRGYTF	TGTGCCAGCAGTTACTCGTATCATGGAACCAGGGGCTACACCTTC
-	-	TRBV28	TRBJ2-5	CASSSTGLKDGETQYF	TGTGCCAGCAGTTCCACAGGGCTCAAGGATGGGGAGACCCAGTACTTC
once	-	TRBV10-3	TRBJ1-5	CAISGDSNQPQHF	TGTGCCATCAGTGGGGATAGCAATCAGCCCCAGCATTTT
-	TRBD1	TRBV5-1	TRBJ1-1	CASSLGDRNTEAFF	TGCGCCAGCAGCTTGGGGGACAGGAACACTGAAGCTTTCTTT
-	TRBD1	TRBV7-9	TRBJ1-5	CASSSDRESNQPQHF	TGTGCCAGCAGCAGTGACAGGGAAAGCAATCAGCCCCAGCATTTT
-	TRBD2	TRBV10-3	TRBJ2-3	CAISESETSVTLPLTDTQYF	TGTGCCATCAGTGAGTCGGAGACTAGCGTCACCCTACCCCTCACAGATACGCAGTATTTT
-	-	TRBV21-1	TRBJ2-3	CASSKENRGSSTDTQYF	TGTGCCAGCAGCAAAGAAAATCGAGGATCTAGCACAGATACGCAGTATTTT
-	TRBD1	TRBV30	TRBJ1-5	CAWSAGTGSQPQHF	TGTGCCTGGAGTGCCGGGACAGGGAGTCAGCCCCAGCATTTT
once	-	TRBV28	TRBJ1-2	CASSLDANYGYTF	TGTGCCAGCAGTCTGGATGCTAACTATGGCTACACCTTC
-	-	TRBV24-1	TRBJ2-1	CATSGAREANEQFF	TGTGCCACCAGTGGAGCGAGGGAGGCAAATGAGCAGTTCTTC
once	TRBD2	TRBV5-1	TRBJ2-3	CASTWSGGPTDTQYF	TGCGCCAGCACCTGGAGCGGGGGGCCCACAGATACGCAGTATTTT
-	-	TRBV5-1	TRBJ1-1	CASSVSGANTEAFF	TGCGCCAGCAGCGTCTCTGGTGCGAACACTGAAGCTTTCTTT
-	-	TRBV19	TRBJ2-1	CASSIVLGDNEQFF	TGTGCCAGTAGTATAGTATTAGGCGACAATGAGCAGTTCTTC
-	TRBD1	TRBV4-1	TRBJ2-7	CASSHGDRGHLYEQYF	TGCGCCAGCAGCCATGGTGACAGGGGACATCTCTACGAGCAGTACTTC
-	-	TRBV29-1	TRBJ1-1	CSAHLGVNTEAFF	TGCAGCGCACACTTGGGGGTGAACACTGAAGCTTTCTTT
-	TRBD1	TRBV6-5	TRBJ1-2	CASSYQGGYYGYTF	TGTGCCAGCAGTTACCAGGGGGGATACTATGGCTACACCTTC
-	-	TRBV6-6	TRBJ2-7	CASSAGYEQYF	TGTGCCAGCAGTGCGGGATACGAGCAGTACTTC
-	TRBD1	TRBV4-1	TRBJ1-1	CASSQVQGAGFAEAFF	TGCGCCAGCAGCCAAGTTCAGGGGGCGGGATTCGCTGAAGCTTTCTTT
-	-	TRBV5-4	TRBJ2-1	CASSTTGINEQFF	TGTGCCAGCAGCACTACCGGGATCAATGAGCAGTTCTTC